This paragraph covers one TCR beta chain sequence. What it binds is not known. Between the trimmed V and J ends, which lost 3 bases and 5 bases, there was a span of 14 bases. CDR3 size: 14 residues. Germline V gene data show CDR1 as ENHRY and CDR2 as SYGVKD. Researchers used the Oncomine TCR Beta short-read assay to sequence DNA from cultured CD4+ T cells. It was cultured CD4+ T cells from which genomic DNA was extracted. Each CDR3 protein is one row after TCRdb ran MiXCR on the PCR reads. The sample holds about 22,000 distinct CDR3 sequences; about 32% are singletons and the top ten take 8.6%. The data belong to a study of vaccination and CD4 T cells after COVID-19. About the study: Sampling post-COVID took place a median 101 days after diagnosis (range 35 to 161). Control wells got either CEFX epitopes, HIV-1 Nef peptides, or no peptide at all.

The time point denotes: late sampling 161 to 241 days after vaccination in a few convalescent patients. Specified treatment: roughly nine-day PBMC culture with coronavirus spike peptide pools or control peptides (ViraFEST assay). Notes on the study in general: Analysis of convalescent patients found that 304 of 307 vaccine-specific clones were spike mono-reactive.

This material consisted of CD4+ T cells from blood, cultured in vitro, taken about 7 months after SARS-CoV-2 vaccination. This chain uses TRBV10-3 with TRBJ2-7, with D maybe TRBD1 (6 bases). This clonotype was obtained from a human donor who had recovered from COVID-19. The CDR3 loop is CAISEQGSGDEQYF. DNA for the CDR3: TGTGCCATCAGTGAACAGGGCTCCGGTGACGAGCAGTACTTC.